The TCR beta chain under discussion was sequenced for a study of T cells in Graves' hyperthyroidism and ophthalmopathy (dated by TCRdb to between 2019 and 2020). For the wider study: Peripheral blood samples were taken at the time of initial diagnosis, prior to any treatment. Prospective prediction of ophthalmopathy was tested in an independent validation cohort of 18 to 20 hyperthyroidism patients and 17 patients who later progressed to ophthalmopathy. The 100 discovery patients were randomly divided into training and test sets at a 7:3 ratio. To identify distinguishing TCR V-J signatures, a discovery cohort of 95 to 100 patients was used, comprising 43 with Graves' ophthalmopathy and approximately 58 with stable Graves' hyperthyroidism. TCR Vbeta CDR3 sequencing of approximately 140 peripheral blood samples (over 40 ophthalmopathy, under 80 hyperthyroidism and roughly 17 progressor patients) is reported in the paper. The study also compared thyroid tissue and blood T-cell repertoires from more than 5 Graves' hyperthyroidism patients. After sampling, hyperthyroidism patients received methimazole starting at 30 mg daily, and ophthalmopathy patients received high-dose intravenous methylprednisolone.

The TCR beta CDR3 regions were amplified from RNA transcripts. A first-round RT-PCR of the TCR CDR3 used the HTBI primer set with the Qiagen OneStep RT-PCR kit. A second multiplex PCR round built the libraries, followed by size selection and purification. Sequencing of the libraries was done on an Illumina HiSeq2000 using paired-end 100 bp reads. The study's own analysis went as follows. SOAPnuke was used to process the raw data, throwing out any read that contained adapters or uncalled bases, had a mean Phred below 15, or lacked an exact constant-primer or identifier match. High-quality paired reads were merged using COPE v1.2.5, and each unique nucleotide sequence was defined as a clonotype. MiTCR v1.1 was used to align the clonotypes against IMGT TRBV, TRBD and TRBJ reference segments. Analysis was restricted to V-J combinations with a frequency above 0.0001, which covered just over 98% of repertoires. The TCS score was defined as the ratio of F50 (clonal expansion) to E x V (chaos), calculated using BLOSUM62-based TCRdist between CDR3 peptides within each V-J. Welch's t-statistics and random forest reduced 500 to 550 V-J features to 13, which were used in a naive Bayes classifier (R e1071). TCRdb reanalyzed the raw reads on its own, using fastp at Q25 for trimming and MiXCR for clone calling, and kept in-frame beta chains. One record per CDR3 amino acid sequence lists the most common genes and DNA. These V and J calls originate from TCRdb's pipeline instead of the authors' own analysis. Here the sample has some 550,000 distinct CDR3 sequences; roughly 16% occur a single time. Approximately 3.5% of the sample rests with the top ten.

What the research found in general, with its limitations: In validation, the model predicted progression to ophthalmopathy a median of about 5.9 months before onset, with roughly 70% sensitivity and about 75% specificity. A model built on a 13 V-J signature distinguished ophthalmopathy from stable hyperthyroidism, reaching over 85% sensitivity and about 81% specificity in cross-validation and 80%/75% in testing. No statistical method was used to set the sample size in advance, and investigators knew the group allocation. Most expanded thyroid clonotypes (frequency above 0.001) were also found in blood, which suggests that blood repertoires may mirror thyroid immune responses.

Ophthalmopathy patients had moderately to severely active disease, Clinical Activity Score of at least 3, NOSPECS grade of at least 4, and duration under 3 months. Exclusion was applied to patients with uncontrolled infections, other autoimmune diseases, pregnancy or lactation. Diagnoses were established on the basis of clinical symptoms, serum thyroxine and TRAb, thyroid ultrasound, and orbital computed tomography. PBMCs were separated from 7.5 to 10 ml of fresh peripheral blood using Ficoll-Paque density gradient centrifugation. Total RNA was extracted using Trizol reagent, and RNA quality was assessed on an Agilent 2100 Bioanalyzer. Looking up the germline V gene yields CDR1 ENHRY and CDR2 SYGVKD. Inclusive of the bounding cysteine and phenylalanine, the CDR3 is 15 residues long. The retained sequence is limited to the CDR3, 45 bases, with the frame set at the first base. The junction shows trimming of 3 bases on V and 2 bases on J, plus 10 bases between the germline ends.

This clonotype was counted a few times. Its antigen specificity is not known. Base qualities are not recorded, but no much larger clone differs from it by a single base. Sequenced input: blood. The chain was built from TRBV10-3 and TRBJ2-2; possibly the D gene is TRBD2, per 5 matching bases. This receptor was taken from a woman aged 40 to 49 with Graves' ophthalmopathy. The nucleotide sequence reads as follows: TGTGCCATCAGTGAATGGGAGCCAAACACCGGGGAGCTGTTTTTT. It specifies CAISEWEPNTGELFF.